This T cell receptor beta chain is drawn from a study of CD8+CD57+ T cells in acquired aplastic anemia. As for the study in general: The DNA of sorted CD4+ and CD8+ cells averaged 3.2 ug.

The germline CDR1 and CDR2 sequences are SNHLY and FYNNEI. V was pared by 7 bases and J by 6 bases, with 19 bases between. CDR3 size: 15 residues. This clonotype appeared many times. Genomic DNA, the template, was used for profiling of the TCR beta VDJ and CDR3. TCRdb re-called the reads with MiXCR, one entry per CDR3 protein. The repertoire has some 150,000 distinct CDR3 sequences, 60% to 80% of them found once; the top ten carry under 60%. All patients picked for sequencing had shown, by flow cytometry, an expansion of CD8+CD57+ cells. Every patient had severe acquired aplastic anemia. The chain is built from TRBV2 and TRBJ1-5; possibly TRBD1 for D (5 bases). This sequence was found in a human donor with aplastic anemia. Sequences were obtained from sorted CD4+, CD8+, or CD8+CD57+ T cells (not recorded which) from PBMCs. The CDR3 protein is CASTTPGPRGQPQHF. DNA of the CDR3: TGTGCCAGCACTACGCCGGGGCCTAGGGGTCAGCCCCAGCATTTT.